The 14 T cell receptor beta chains listed next were all sequenced from one sample in a study of T cell repertoires in cytomegalovirus infection. No antigen is known for these receptors. MiXCR was run by TCRdb on the reads, yielding one entry per CDR3 protein. The sample yields a few hundred thousand distinct CDR3 sequences, more than 30% seen once. The sample consisted of cultured PBMCs, taken from culture after CMV antigen stimulation. The receptors here all came from a human donor in good health (CMV status not recorded). Some clones in this sample may be carry-over from other donors' samples.

This sequence joins TRBV11-2 and TRBJ1-1; D perhaps matches TRBD1 (5 bases). Trimming took 4 bases from V and 5 from J, leaving 23 bases between them. CDR1 is SGHAT and CDR2 is FQNNGV in the germline V gene. CDR3 length equals 17 residues. CDR3 DNA sequence: TGTGCCAGCAGCTCCCCGGGCACAGGAACGGATTGGACTGAAGCTTTCTTT. It yields the protein CASSSPGTGTDWTEAFF.

In this sample, this clonotype turned up a few times. This rearrangement joins TRBV7-2 to TRBJ1-4, with D unclear. Trimming stripped 5 bases from V and 0 bases from J, with 10 bases between. The CDR3 has 15 amino acids. Germline-derived CDR1 and CDR2 are SGHTA and FQGNSA. CDR3 sequence: CASSHYHATNEKLFF. The CDR3 DNA is TGTGCCAGCAGCCATTACCATGCAACTAATGAAAAACTGTTTTTT.

The sample holds a few counts of this clonotype. The V gene is TRBV6-1, the J gene TRBJ1-1; no clear D gene. The V end lost 5 bases, the J end lost 1 base, and 14 bases lay between the germline ends. Per the germline V gene, CDR1 is MNHNS and CDR2 is SASEGT. This CDR3 has 15 amino acids. DNA for the CDR3: TGTGCCAGCAGTAACCCCTGGGCGGAGAACACTGAAGCTTTCTTT. Its protein is CASSNPWAENTEAFF.

V and J are TRBV3-1 and TRBJ2-1; D unresolved. Germline-derived CDR1 and CDR2 are LGHDT and YNNKEL (reference sequence). The CDR3 length is 15 residues. Trimming left V 0 bases short and J 5 bases short, with 11 bases between. This CDR3 is CASSQDPSWNNEQFF. For the CDR3, the DNA is TGTGCCAGCAGCCAAGATCCCAGCTGGAACAATGAGCAGTTCTTC.

This clonotype showed up many times. This rearrangement joins TRBV7-2 to TRBJ2-7, with D possibly matching TRBD2 (5 bases). The length of the CDR3 is 14 residues. Germline CDR1 reads SGHTA; CDR2 reads FQGNSA. The V and J ends lost 2 bases and 5 bases respectively, with 13 bases between them. The chain's CDR3 is CASSLIPGGDEQYF. As DNA, the CDR3 is TGTGCCAGCAGCTTAATCCCCGGAGGCGACGAGCAGTACTTC. Drawing the rest from reference TRBV7-2 and TRBJ2-7, the complete variable domain is GAGVSQSPSNKVTEKGKDVELRCDPISGHTALYWYRQSLGQGLEFLIYFQGNSAPDKSGLPSDRFSAERTGGSVSTLTIQRTQQEDSAVYLCASSLIPGGDEQYFGPGTRLTVT.

The rearrangement joins TRBV29-1 to TRBJ2-3; D possibly corresponds to TRBD1 (5 bases). This CDR3 is built from 15 residues. Between the trimmed V and J ends, which lost 6 bases and 0 bases, there was a span of 16 bases. Germline CDR1 reads SQVTM; CDR2 reads ANQGSEA. CDR3 sequence reads: CSVATESTSTDTQYF. The CDR3 region has the DNA TGCAGCGTGGCGACAGAGTCGACTAGCACAGATACGCAGTATTTT.

This rearrangement joins TRBV20-1 to TRBJ2-1; TRBD2 aligns across 13 bases. CDR1 and CDR2 from the germline V gene are DFQATT and SNEGSKA (reference sequence). The junction had 16 bases not matched to a gene; V was cut back by 5 bases and J by 9 bases. This CDR3 contains 17 residues. CDR3 loop: CSALNSGTSGMKGEQFF. The CDR3 DNA follows: TGCAGTGCTTTAAATTCCGGGACTAGCGGGATGAAGGGTGAGCAGTTCTTC.

The chain carries TRBV25-1 and TRBJ2-7, with D unclear. The germline V gene has CDR1 MGHDK and CDR2 SYGVNS. V was shortened by 1 base and J by 6 bases, with 13 bases between the two germline ends. This CDR3 is built from 14 residues. CDR3 DNA sequence: TGTGCCAGCAGTGAATTTGTGGAGAGACGCGAGCAGTACTTC. Protein product: CASSEFVERREQYF.

The CDR3 spells CASSQVSSGRNEQFF. For the CDR3, the DNA is TGTGCCAGCAGCCAAGTGTCTAGCGGGAGAAATGAGCAGTTCTTC. This chain links TRBV4-2 with TRBJ2-1, with 10 bases fitting TRBD2. After removal of 1 base from V and 7 bases from J, the junction contained 4 bases not matched to a gene. The CDR3 has 15 amino acids. The germline CDR1 and CDR2 sequences are LGHNA and YNFKEQ.

This clonotype was observed many times. J is TRBJ2-3 and V is TRBV7-2; 8 nucleotides match TRBD1. Germline CDR1 reads SGHTA; CDR2 reads FQGNSA. The CDR3 contains 14 residues. V shed 7 bases and J 0 bases; nucleotides not matched to a gene: 3. The CDR3 sequence is CASTRTGSTDTQYF. CDR3 coding DNA: TGTGCCAGCACGCGGACAGGGAGCACAGATACGCAGTATTTT.

This chain joins TRBV28 and TRBJ1-2; D gene uncertain. The CDR3 loop spans 12 amino acids. Trimming took 7 bases from V and 8 from J, leaving 14 bases between them. CDR1 and CDR2 from the germline V gene are MDHEN and SYDVKM. CDR3: CASTLEGRGYTF. Here the CDR3 DNA reads TGTGCCAGCACCTTAGAAGGGAGAGGCTACACCTTC.

This clonotype was observed a few times. J is TRBJ2-7 and V is TRBV5-4; D uncertain. Germline-derived CDR1 and CDR2 are SGHNT and YYREEE (reference sequence). The V and J ends lost 1 base and 3 bases respectively, with 11 bases between them. The CDR3 is 14 residues long. The CDR3 bases are TGTGCCAGCAGCTTGTTTGCCGGAAACTACGAGCAGTACGTC. The encoded protein is CASSLFAGNYEQYV.

This clonotype came up many times. This chain connects TRBV7-2 to TRBJ1-1, with TRBD1 identical over 9 bases. The CDR3 runs 14 residues. From germline, CDR1 is SGHTA and CDR2 FQGNSA. The J segment lost 1 base and the V segment lost 5 bases, leaving 2 bases of the junction unmatched. CDR3 DNA: TGTGCCAGCAGCCGGGGACAGGGGAACACTGAAGCTTTCTTT. Translated, it gives CASSRGQGNTEAFF.

V and J are TRBV6-1 and TRBJ1-1; D is uncertain. This CDR3 is 15 amino acids long. Trimming removed 2 bases from V and 2 bases from J, with 12 bases in between. The V gene's germline CDR1 is MNHNS and CDR2 SASEGT. DNA of the CDR3: TGTGCCAGCAGTGAACGGACGGCGGGTAACACTGAAGCTTTCTTT. This sequence encodes CASSERTAGNTEAFF.